This T cell receptor (beta chain) was captured in a study of T cells in Graves' hyperthyroidism and ophthalmopathy. This clonotype was counted ten times or more. Trimming took off 6 bases at V and 3 bases at J, with 17 bases between the two ends. CDR1 DFQATT and CDR2 SNEGSKA come from the germline V gene (reference sequence). This CDR3 spans 14 amino acids. Amplification targeted TCR beta CDR3 regions from RNA transcripts. When the TCR CDR3 underwent first-round RT-PCR, the HTBI primer set was used. TCRdb independently ran MiXCR on the multiplex PCR reads; one entry per CDR3 protein. Of under 250,000 distinct CDR3 sequences in the sample, around 25% were seen once. 9 to 10 ml fresh peripheral blood yielded the PBMCs.

The source of this sequence is a woman between 40 and 55 years old with Graves' ophthalmopathy. The sequenced material came from blood. The J gene is TRBJ1-2, the V gene TRBV20-1; D perhaps matches TRBD1 (5 bases). CDR3 protein: CSAQRGIQDYGYTF. The CDR3 nucleotides read TGCAGTGCCCAAAGAGGGATACAGGACTATGGCTACACCTTC.